This T cell receptor (beta chain) was found in a study of CD8 T cells in Susac syndrome. RNA was extracted with the RNeasy kit, and a quantity of about 0.45 to 1 ug was reverse transcribed using random hexamers. Via MiXCR, TCRdb re-called the immunoSEQ multiplex PCR reads, giving one row per CDR3 protein. The table includes about 440,000 distinct CDR3 sequences, approximately 85% detected once. Treatment-naive patients with stable or active relapsing-remitting disease were the multiple sclerosis controls. Trimming pared 2 bases from V and 3 bases from J, leaving 14 bases between. The CDR3 is 15 amino acids. Germline CDR1 reads MNHNS; CDR2 reads SASEGT.

This TCR was sampled from a human donor with multiple sclerosis. The V gene is TRBV6-1, the J gene TRBJ2-7; weak D call: TRBD1 (5 bases). Sequenced sample: CD8+ T cells from PBMCs. The CDR3 sequence: CASSEKGQGYYEQYF. The CDR3 nucleotides are TGTGCCAGCAGTGAAAAAGGGCAGGGTTACTACGAGCAGTACTTC.